This T cell receptor beta chain was sequenced for a study of T cell repertoires in cytomegalovirus infection. TCRdb recomputed calls from the reads with MiXCR, one row per CDR3 protein. The sample has approximately 490,000 distinct CDR3 sequences, approximately 11% seen once. Germline lookup yields CDR1 MNHEY and CDR2 SMNVEV (reference sequence). This CDR3 spans 13 amino acids. Trimming took 5 bases from V and 6 from J, leaving 10 bases between them. This clonotype was seen ten or more times. This clonotype was obtained from a human donor in good health (CMV status not recorded). Some clones in this sample may be carry-over from other donors' samples. Source material: PBMCs. The chain combines TRBV27 with TRBJ1-4, with D unresolved. CDR3 nucleotides: TGTGCCAGCAGTCTCTGGCGTTATGAAAAACTGTTTTTT. It translates to CASSLWRYEKLFF.